The 3 T cell receptor beta chains presented below share a single source sample, sequenced in a study of blood T cell repertoires in COVID-19. Only in-frame clones appear in the TCRdb table, and some are missing; sequencing was by immunoSEQ multiplex PCR. The profile shows around 170,000 clones, roughly 70% of them singletons. The sequencing sample was made of peripheral blood. The receptors here all came from a woman of 80 years or more with acute or convalescent COVID-19.

The V call is TRBV2, the J call TRBJ2-7, with 7 bases fitting TRBD1. Germline loops: CDR1 SNHLY, CDR2 FYNNEI. This CDR3 is built from 14 residues. After removal of 6 bases from V and 2 bases from J, the junction contained 7 bases not matched to a gene. The CDR3 loop is CASRPGTVTYEQYF. The CDR3 bases are TGTGCCAGCAGGCCGGGGACAGTCACCTACGAGCAGTACTTC.

This clone occurred a few times. V usage is TRBV13 and J usage is TRBJ1-4, with TRBD1 identical over 10 bases. The CDR3 is 15 residues long. Trimming removed 5 bases from V and 8 bases from J; junction bases left unmatched: 8. From germline, CDR1 is PRHDT and CDR2 FYEKMQ (reference sequence). CDR3 protein: CASSIRQGAGEKLFF. CDR3 in DNA: TGTGCCAGCAGCATCCGACAGGGGGCGGGGGAAAAACTGTTTTTT.

CDR3 DNA sequence: TGCGCCAGCAGCTTGGGTCCGGGAGTAGGAGGGTACGAGCAGTACTTC. Its translation is CASSLGPGVGGYEQYF. V usage is TRBV5-1 and J usage is TRBJ2-7, with D possibly matching TRBD2 (6 bases). The CDR3 is 16 amino acids. CDR1 and CDR2 from the germline V gene are SGHRS and YFSETQ. Trimming stripped 0 bases from V and 4 bases from J, with 17 bases between.